One and the same sample provided the 15 T cell receptor beta chains below, sequenced in a study of shared clonotypes between healthy human individuals. The assay was immunoSEQ multiplex PCR, and TCRdb's table has in-frame clones only and misses some. The sample records about 530,000 clones, 95% to 97% being singletons. The sequenced material came from naive CD4+ T cells sorted from blood. Specified subset: CD45RA+ positively selected. Receptors originate from a woman aged 25 to 39 in good health.

V is TRBV7-3 and J is TRBJ2-5; possible D gene TRBD2, 6 bases. CDR1 and CDR2 from the germline V gene are SGHTA and FQGTGA. The CDR3 loop spans 12 amino acids. Trimming took 4 bases from V and 10 from J, leaving 13 bases between them. The CDR3 DNA reads as TGTGCCAGCAGCTCGCAGACTAGTGACCAGTACTTC. Amino acids: CASSSQTSDQYF.

The V gene is TRBV15, the J gene TRBJ2-5; 10 nucleotides match TRBD2. Germline trimming cut 4 bases from V and 5 bases from J; bases unmatched to any gene: 7. There are 15 residues in the CDR3. Germline V lookup: CDR1 LNHNV, CDR2 YYDKDF (reference sequence). CDR3 sequence: CATSNTKAGGETQYF. The CDR3 DNA reads as TGTGCCACCAGCAACACAAAAGCGGGAGGGGAGACCCAGTACTTC. Supplemented by reference TRBV15 and TRBJ2-5, the full variable domain reads DAMVIQNPRYQVTQFGKPVTLSCSQTLNHNVMYWYQQKSSQAPKLLFHYYDKDFNNEADTPDNFQSRRPNTSFCFLDIRSPGLGDTAMYLCATSNTKAGGETQYFGPGTRLLVL.

The rearrangement joins TRBV7-8 to TRBJ2-1; D not resolved. V lost 0 bases and J 7 bases, leaving 10 bases between the germline ends. This CDR3 is 14 amino acids long. CDR1 is SGHVS, CDR2 FQNEAQ, per germline. The CDR3 loop reads CASSLARVGNEQFF. In nucleotides, the CDR3 is TGTGCCAGCAGCTTAGCCCGAGTAGGGAATGAGCAGTTCTTC.

This sequence joins TRBV6-1 and TRBJ1-2; TRBD1 might be the D (5 bases). There are 12 residues in the CDR3. Germline CDR1 MNHNS, CDR2 SASEGT. Deletions cut 4 bases from V and 4 bases from J, with 7 bases between. The CDR3 is CASSGGRYGYTF. The CDR3 DNA sequence: TGTGCCAGCAGTGGGGGCCGCTATGGCTACACCTTC.

This clone came up once. The rearrangement joins TRBV18 to TRBJ1-2, with 8 bases lining up with TRBD1. V lost 2 bases to trimming and J lost 6 bases; unmatched junction nucleotides: 2. The CDR3 runs to 13 residues. Germline V gene data show CDR1 as KGHSH and CDR2 as LQKENI. CDR3 in DNA: TGTGCCAGCTCACCAGGGACAGGCCATGGCTACACCTTC. This gives the protein CASSPGTGHGYTF.

The genes are TRBV7-8 and TRBJ2-1; TRBD2 aligns across 12 bases. The V and J ends lost 3 bases and 8 bases, in that order; junction bases with no gene match: 2. Germline-derived CDR1 and CDR2 are SGHVS and FQNEAQ. This CDR3 region has 14 residues. CDR3: CASSLTSGSYEQFF. In nucleotides, the CDR3 is TGTGCCAGCAGCTTGACTAGCGGGAGCTATGAGCAGTTCTTC.

The rearrangement joins TRBV7-3 to TRBJ2-1; no firm D call. The CDR3 spans 14 residues. Germline CDR1 and CDR2: SGHTA and FQGTGA. V lost 5 bases, J lost 6 bases, and 14 bases lay in between. CDR3 sequence reads: CASSARPSINEQFF. CDR3 bases: TGTGCCAGCAGCGCCAGACCTAGTATCAATGAGCAGTTCTTC.

This chain links TRBV6-5 with TRBJ1-3; D call uncertain. Germline loops: CDR1 MNHEY, CDR2 SVGAGI. CDR3 length: 13 amino acids. The ends were cut back, 6 bases at V and 0 bases at J, with 6 bases in the middle. The CDR3 coding sequence is TGTGCCAGCAGGTCGAACTCTGGAAACACCATATATTTT. Translation: CASRSNSGNTIYF.

CDR3 protein: CASSGRAPFGYEQYF. In nucleotides, the CDR3 is TGTGCCAGCAGTGGCCGGGCCCCCTTTGGATACGAGCAGTACTTC. The V and J genes are TRBV6-1 and TRBJ2-7; the D is unclear. The germline CDR1 and CDR2 sequences are MNHNS and SASEGT. CDR3 length: 15 residues. V was trimmed by 4 bases and J by 4 bases, leaving 17 bases between them.

This chain uses TRBV5-1 with TRBJ1-2; TRBD1 matches at 9 bases. In germline, CDR1 is SGHRS, CDR2 YFSETQ. The CDR3 spans 15 residues. V lost 4 bases and J lost 6; bases outside the gene matches: 10. The CDR3 reads CASSPGGTGLHGYTF. The CDR3 region has the DNA TGCGCCAGCAGCCCCGGGGGGACAGGGTTACATGGCTACACCTTC.

The chain employs TRBV9 and TRBJ2-3; 7 nucleotides line up with TRBD2. This CDR3 has 15 residues. Looked up from germline, CDR1 is SGDLS and CDR2 is YYNGEE. Trimming cost V 3 bases and J 2 bases; bases outside gene matches: 6. CDR3 coding DNA: TGTGCCAGCAGCGCCGGACTAGTCCCCACAGATACGCAGTATTTT. Translation gives CASSAGLVPTDTQYF. The full variable domain, in which reference TRBV9 and TRBJ2-3 provide the parts outside the CDR3, is DSGVTQTPKHLITATGQRVTLRCSPRSGDLSVYWYQQSLDQGLQFLIQYYNGEERAKGNILERFSAQQFPDLHSELNLSSLELGDSALYFCASSAGLVPTDTQYFGPGTRLTVL.

The V call is TRBV9, the J call TRBJ2-1; 8 bases map to TRBD1. V shed 1 base, J shed 2 bases, and the junction held 2 bases outside the gene matches. The CDR3 spans 15 residues. Germline V lookup: CDR1 SGDLS, CDR2 YYNGEE. The CDR3 DNA follows: TGTGCCAGCAGCGTAAGACAGGGGACCTACAATGAGCAGTTCTTC. Its protein product is CASSVRQGTYNEQFF. The full variable domain, in which reference TRBV9 and TRBJ2-1 provide the parts outside the CDR3, is DSGVTQTPKHLITATGQRVTLRCSPRSGDLSVYWYQQSLDQGLQFLIQYYNGEERAKGNILERFSAQQFPDLHSELNLSSLELGDSALYFCASSVRQGTYNEQFFGPGTRLTVL.

This sequence joins TRBV30 and TRBJ2-1, with 10 bases that match TRBD2. The V gene's germline CDR1 is GTSNPN and CDR2 SVGIG (reference sequence). This CDR3 comprises 16 residues. Trimming cost V 3 bases and J 0 bases; bases outside gene matches: 5. The CDR3 is CAWRTSGTRSYNEQFF. For the CDR3, the DNA is TGTGCCTGGAGAACTAGCGGGACCCGCTCCTACAATGAGCAGTTCTTC.

V is TRBV25-1 and J is TRBJ1-4; no clear D. Trimming took 3 bases from V and 3 from J, leaving 11 bases between them. Germline V gene lookup returns CDR1 MGHDK and CDR2 SYGVNS. This CDR3 contains 15 residues. CDR3 bases: TGTGCCAGCAGTGATTTTGGAAGGGCTAATGAAAAACTGTTTTTT. Translated: CASSDFGRANEKLFF.

The rearrangement uses TRBV5-6 and TRBJ2-5; possible D gene TRBD2, 5 bases. Trimming left V 4 bases short and J 11 bases short, with 24 bases between. The germline gives CDR1 SGHDT, CDR2 YYEEEE. The CDR3 contains 15 residues. CDR3 bases: TGTGCCAGCAGCCGAAACAGTTTATCCCTCGGGGAGCAGTACTTC. Protein sequence: CASSRNSLSLGEQYF. Full variable domain (rest looked up from reference TRBV5-6 and TRBJ2-5): DAGVTQSPTHLIKTRGQQVTLRCSPKSGHDTVSWYQQALGQGPQFIFQYYEEEERQRGNFPDRFSGHQFPNYSSELNVNALLLGDSALYLCASSRNSLSLGEQYFGPGTRLLVL.